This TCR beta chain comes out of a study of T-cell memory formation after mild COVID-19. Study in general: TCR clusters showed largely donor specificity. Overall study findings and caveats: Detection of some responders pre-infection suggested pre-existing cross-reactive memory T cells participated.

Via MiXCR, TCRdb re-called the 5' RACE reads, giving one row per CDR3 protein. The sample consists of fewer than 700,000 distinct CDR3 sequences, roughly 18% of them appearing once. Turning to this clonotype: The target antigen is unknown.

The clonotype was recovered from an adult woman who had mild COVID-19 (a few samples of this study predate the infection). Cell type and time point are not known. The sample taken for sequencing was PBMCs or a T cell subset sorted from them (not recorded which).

CDR3 sequence (DNA): TGTGCCAGCAGCCTCCGGGACAGGGGGCGCATCGGCAAAAACATTCAGTACTTC. Protein product: CASSLRDRGRIGKNIQYF. This chain uses TRBV3-1 with TRBJ2-4, with 12 bases matching TRBD1. V gave up 4 bases and J gave up 3 bases; unmatched junction bases: 10. Germline loops: CDR1 LGHDT, CDR2 YNNKEL (reference sequence). This CDR3 is 18 amino acids long. The complete variable domain, with remaining parts taken from reference TRBV3-1 and TRBJ2-4, reads DTAVSQTPKYLVTQMGNDKSIKCEQNLGHDTMYWYKQDSKKFLKIMFSYNNKELIINETVPNRFSPKSPDKAHLNLHINSLELGDSAVYFCASSLRDRGRIGKNIQYFGAGTRLSVL.